This passage covers 18 T cell receptor beta chains from one sample sequenced in a study of post-analysis software for immune sequencing data. General study points: TRBV segments more frequent in patients than in controls numbered roughly five and included TRBV5-6, TRBV5-1 and TRBV20-1.

Their antigen targets remain unknown. TCR beta cDNA libraries included unique molecular identifiers. Each CDR3 protein gets one entry after TCRdb re-called the PCR reads with MiXCR. The sample lists some 500,000 distinct CDR3 sequences; around 40% were seen once. Sequences were obtained from blood. These receptors originate from a girl aged 10-17 years with multiple sclerosis.

The rearrangement uses TRBV2 and TRBJ2-1; 10 positions agree with TRBD2. Germline lookup yields CDR1 SNHLY and CDR2 FYNNEI. CDR3 length: 15 residues. With V trimmed by 8 bases and J by 3 bases, 7 bases remained unmatched. The CDR3 DNA sequence: TGTGCCAGCGAGGAAAGCGGGAGGGGCTACAATGAGCAGTTCTTC. Its translation: CASEESGRGYNEQFF.

The V and J genes are TRBV10-3 and TRBJ1-1; 8 nucleotides match TRBD1. Per germline, CDR1 ENHRY and CDR2 SYGVKD. V dropped 6 bases and J dropped 3; count of bases not matched to a gene: 9. The CDR3 runs to 15 residues. CDR3: CAIRDTGTGHTEAFF. The CDR3 nucleotides are TGTGCCATCAGAGATACCGGGACAGGTCACACTGAAGCTTTCTTT.

This clonotype was recorded a few times. The chain carries TRBV28 and TRBJ2-2, with D unresolved. V lost 6 bases and J lost 1, with 9 bases in between. From germline, CDR1 is MDHEN and CDR2 SYDVKM. The CDR3 sequence is 14 residues long. The CDR3 DNA reads as TGTGCCAGCAGCCCTGACCTGAACACCGGGGAGCTGTTTTTT. It codes for CASSPDLNTGELFF. Based on the CDR3 plus reference TRBV28 and TRBJ2-2, the full variable domain is DVKVTQSSRYLVKRTGEKVFLECVQDMDHENMFWYRQDPGLGLRLIYFSYDVKMKEKGDIPEGYSVSREKKERFSLILESASTNQTSMYLCASSPDLNTGELFFGEGSRLTVL.

The chain has TRBV2 and TRBJ2-3; 8 bases match TRBD1. CDR3 length: 15 amino acids. Per the germline V gene, CDR1 is SNHLY and CDR2 is FYNNEI. The J segment lost 3 bases and the V segment lost 5 bases, leaving 7 bases of the junction unmatched. The CDR3 loop is CASSPGTGSTDTQYF. CDR3 sequence (DNA): TGTGCCAGCAGTCCCGGGACAGGAAGTACAGATACGCAGTATTTT.

The rearrangement links TRBV29-1 to TRBJ2-5; D unresolved. CDR1 and CDR2 from the germline V gene are SQVTM and ANQGSEA. The CDR3 length is 11 residues. Trimming left V 8 bases short and J 5 bases short, with 12 bases between. As DNA, the CDR3 is TGCAGCCCGGGCGAAGGGGAGACCCAGTACTTC. Translating it yields CSPGEGETQYF.

The table lists this clonotype with a few counts. The chain joins TRBV28 to TRBJ2-7; tentatively, D is TRBD2 (6 bases). CDR1 and CDR2 (germline): MDHEN, SYDVKM. CDR3 size: 14 residues. Trimming pared 6 bases from V and 0 bases from J, leaving 12 bases between. The CDR3 sequence: CASRNSGNSYEQYF. The CDR3 nucleotides read TGTGCCAGCAGGAATAGCGGAAACTCCTACGAGCAGTACTTC.

The rearrangement joins TRBV20-1 to TRBJ2-1; D is possibly TRBD2 (5 bases). The V gene lost 7 bases and the J gene lost 14 bases, with 18 bases spanning the gap. This CDR3 is 11 amino acids long. CDR1 is DFQATT, CDR2 SNEGSKA, per germline (reference sequence). The CDR3 DNA reads TGCAGTGACGTCTCCGCTCTCGGGGAGTTCTTC. It specifies CSDVSALGEFF.

This clonotype was observed a handful of times. The CDR3 loop reads CASRGSAPNYNEQFF. The CDR3 DNA follows: TGTGCCAGCCGGGGGTCGGCCCCTAATTACAATGAGCAGTTCTTC. The chain is built from TRBV6-5 and TRBJ2-1, with a tentative D call TRBD2 (6 bases). The CDR3 is 15 residues long. Looked up from germline, CDR1 is MNHEY and CDR2 is SVGAGI. V gave up 8 bases and J gave up 4 bases, with 18 bases separating them.

This clonotype was counted only a few times. The J gene is TRBJ2-3, the V gene TRBV5-1, with 10 bases identical to TRBD2. The trim removed 4 bases at V and 2 bases at J, leaving 13 bases unmatched. The length of the CDR3 is 18 residues. Germline V gene lookup returns CDR1 SGHRS and CDR2 YFSETQ. The CDR3 region is CASSLAGARRGYTDTQYF. CDR3 DNA: TGCGCCAGCAGCCTAGCGGGAGCTAGAAGGGGTTACACAGATACGCAGTATTTT.

This clonotype showed up just once. The chain uses TRBV12-5 and TRBJ2-2, with TRBD2 matching 10 bases. The junction had 1 base not matched to a gene; V was cut back by 1 base and J by 2 bases. The CDR3 is 16 residues long. Germline V gene sequence: CDR1 LGHNT, CDR2 FRNRAP. The CDR3 DNA reads TGTGCTAGTGGTTTGGGACTAGCGGGCAACACCGGGGAGCTGTTTTTT. Translation gives CASGLGLAGNTGELFF.

The chain uses TRBV25-1 and TRBJ2-6; TRBD2 is a possible D gene (7 bases). V lost 5 bases, J lost 4 bases, and 12 bases lay in between. CDR1 MGHDK and CDR2 SYGVNS come from the germline V gene. The CDR3 runs to 15 residues. This chain's CDR3 is CASSRGAPGANVLTF. The CDR3 bases are TGTGCCAGCAGTCGGGGGGCGCCCGGGGCCAACGTCCTGACTTTC.

The chain joins TRBV28 to TRBJ2-3; unclear D gene. The CDR3 length is 13 residues. Germline assignment: CDR1 MDHEN and CDR2 SYDVKM. V dropped 6 bases and J dropped 4 bases, with 11 bases sitting between them. CDR3 in amino acids: CASSLDQADTQYF. As DNA, the CDR3 is TGTGCCAGCAGCCTGGACCAAGCAGATACGCAGTATTTT. The full variable domain, in which reference TRBV28 and TRBJ2-3 provide the parts outside the CDR3, is DVKVTQSSRYLVKRTGEKVFLECVQDMDHENMFWYRQDPGLGLRLIYFSYDVKMKEKGDIPEGYSVSREKKERFSLILESASTNQTSMYLCASSLDQADTQYFGPGTRLTVL.

Here the CDR3 reads CASRIPGQGKGYTF. The CDR3 DNA follows: TGTGCCAGCAGAATTCCCGGACAGGGAAAAGGCTACACCTTC. This chain links TRBV6-6 with TRBJ1-2; 8 positions agree with TRBD1. Germline-derived CDR1 and CDR2 are MNHNY and SVGAGI (reference sequence). The CDR3 spans 14 residues. After removal of 6 bases from V and 8 bases from J, the junction contained 11 bases not matched to a gene.

The rearrangement links TRBV4-1 to TRBJ2-6; tentative D call: TRBD2 (6 bases). This CDR3 contains 19 residues. Looked up from germline, CDR1 is MGHRA and CDR2 is YSYEKL. V shed 0 bases and J shed 9 bases, with 24 bases lying between them. The CDR3 spells CASSQDLFSGGSPGNVLTF. CDR3 DNA sequence: TGCGCCAGCAGCCAAGACTTATTTAGCGGCGGCTCTCCTGGCAACGTCCTGACTTTC.

The chain has TRBV27 and TRBJ1-2; unclear D gene. The CDR3 length is 14 residues. The germline V and J ends were trimmed by 2 bases and 6 bases, with 13 bases remaining between them. Germline-derived CDR1 and CDR2 are MNHEY and SMNVEV (reference sequence). The CDR3 bases are TGTGCCAGCAGTTTAATGATAGGGTCGGATGGCTACACCTTC. Its translation is CASSLMIGSDGYTF.

The sample holds a few counts of this clonotype. V is TRBV5-1 and J is TRBJ1-2; the match to TRBD1 covers 10 bases. The germline gives CDR1 SGHRS, CDR2 YFSETQ. Germline trimming cut 7 bases from V and 3 bases from J; bases unmatched to any gene: 6. CDR3 size: 14 residues. In nucleotides, the CDR3 is TGCGCCAGCCGACAGGGGGCGACGGACTATGGCTACACCTTC. Translation gives CASRQGATDYGYTF.

The chain carries TRBV12-3 or TRBV12-4 and TRBJ2-7; D ambiguous. Trimming left V 3 bases short and J 12 bases short, with 18 bases between. The CDR3 runs to 13 residues. The CDR3 DNA sequence: TGTGCCAGCAGTTTGAGGCAGGCAGAGACCCGGTACTTC. Translating gives CASSLRQAETRYF.

This clonotype occurred once. The chain recombines TRBV20-1 with TRBJ2-7; possibly TRBD2 for D (6 bases). CDR1 DFQATT and CDR2 SNEGSKA come from the germline V gene (reference sequence). Trimming cost V 2 bases and J 0 bases, with 14 bases left between them. CDR3 size: 15 residues. CDR3: CSARPGGPFSYEQYF. The CDR3 DNA sequence: TGCAGTGCTAGACCCGGAGGGCCATTCTCCTACGAGCAGTACTTC.